Here is one TCR beta chain with its context. This entry comes from a study of shared clonotypes between healthy human individuals. Repertoires were generated with immunoSEQ multiplex PCR, while TCRdb's copy carries only in-frame clones and drops some. This sample yields about 1.1 million clones, of which about 80% are seen a single time; 0.89% belongs to the top ten. The sequenced sample was memory CD4+ T cells from PBMCs. Subset meaning: CD45RA-negative fraction. The clonotype originates from a man aged 18 to 29 in good health. Some clones in this sample may be carry-over from other donors' samples.

The CDR3 DNA sequence: TGTGCCAGCACCGTACTAGCGGGAGCTTACAATGAGCAGTTCTTC. This translates into CASTVLAGAYNEQFF. The V gene is TRBV11-2, the J gene TRBJ2-1, with 11 positions matching TRBD2. J lost 4 bases, V lost 7 bases, and 6 bases had no gene match. The germline V gene has CDR1 SGHAT and CDR2 FQNNGV. The length of the CDR3 is 15 residues.